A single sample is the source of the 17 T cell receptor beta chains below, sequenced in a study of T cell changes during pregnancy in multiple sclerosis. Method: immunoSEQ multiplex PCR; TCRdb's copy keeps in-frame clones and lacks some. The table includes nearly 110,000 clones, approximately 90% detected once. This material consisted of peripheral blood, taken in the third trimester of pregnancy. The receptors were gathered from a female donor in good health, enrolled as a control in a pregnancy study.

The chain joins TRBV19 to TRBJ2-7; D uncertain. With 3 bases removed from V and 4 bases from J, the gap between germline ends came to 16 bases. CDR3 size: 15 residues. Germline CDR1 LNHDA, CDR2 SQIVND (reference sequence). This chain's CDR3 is CASSIAHRSQYEQYF. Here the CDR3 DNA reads TGTGCCAGTAGTATCGCCCACAGAAGCCAATACGAGCAGTACTTC. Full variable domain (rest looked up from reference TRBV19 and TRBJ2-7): DGGITQSPKYLFRKEGQNVTLSCEQNLNHDAMYWYRQDPGQGLRLIYYSQIVNDFQKGDIAEGYSVSREKKESFPLTVTSAQKNPTAFYLCASSIAHRSQYEQYFGPGTRLTVT.

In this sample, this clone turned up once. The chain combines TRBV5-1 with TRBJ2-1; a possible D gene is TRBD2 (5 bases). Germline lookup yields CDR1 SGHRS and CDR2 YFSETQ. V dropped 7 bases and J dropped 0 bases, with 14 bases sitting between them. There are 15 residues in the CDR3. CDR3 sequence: CASSRAGSSYNEQFF. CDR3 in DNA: TGCGCCAGCTCACGGGCGGGCAGCTCCTACAATGAGCAGTTCTTC.

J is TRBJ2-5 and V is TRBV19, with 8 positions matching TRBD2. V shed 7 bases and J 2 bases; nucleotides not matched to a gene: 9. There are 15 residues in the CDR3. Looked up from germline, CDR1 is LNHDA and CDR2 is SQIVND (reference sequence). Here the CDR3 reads CASKVDSGAQETQYF. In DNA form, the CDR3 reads TGTGCCAGTAAAGTTGATAGCGGGGCGCAAGAGACCCAGTACTTC.

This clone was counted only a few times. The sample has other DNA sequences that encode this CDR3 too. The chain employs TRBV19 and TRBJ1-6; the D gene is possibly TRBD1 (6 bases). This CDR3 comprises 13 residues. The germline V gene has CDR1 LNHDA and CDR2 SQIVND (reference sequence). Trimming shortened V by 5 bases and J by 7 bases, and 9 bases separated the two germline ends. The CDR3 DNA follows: TGTGCCAGTAGTGAGGGACAAAATTCACCCCTCCACTTT. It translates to CASSEGQNSPLHF. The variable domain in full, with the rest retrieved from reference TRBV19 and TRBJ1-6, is DGGITQSPKYLFRKEGQNVTLSCEQNLNHDAMYWYRQDPGQGLRLIYYSQIVNDFQKGDIAEGYSVSREKKESFPLTVTSAQKNPTAFYLCASSEGQNSPLHFGNGTRLTVT.

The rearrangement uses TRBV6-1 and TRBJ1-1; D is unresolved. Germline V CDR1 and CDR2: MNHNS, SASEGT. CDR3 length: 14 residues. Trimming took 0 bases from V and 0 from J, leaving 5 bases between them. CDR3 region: CASSEAQMNTEAFF. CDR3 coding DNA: TGTGCCAGCAGTGAAGCGCAGATGAACACTGAAGCTTTCTTT.

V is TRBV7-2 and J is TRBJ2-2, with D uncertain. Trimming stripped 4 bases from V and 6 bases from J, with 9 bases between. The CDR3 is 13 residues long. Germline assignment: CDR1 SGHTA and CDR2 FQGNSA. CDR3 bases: TGTGCCAGCAGCTCCTTAGCTTCCGGGGAGCTGTTTTTT. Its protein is CASSSLASGELFF.

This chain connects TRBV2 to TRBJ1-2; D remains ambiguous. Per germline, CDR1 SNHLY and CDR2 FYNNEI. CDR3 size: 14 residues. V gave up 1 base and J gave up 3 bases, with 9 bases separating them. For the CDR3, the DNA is TGTGCCAGCAGTGAAGTTGGGAGGGACTATGGCTACACCTTC. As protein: CASSEVGRDYGYTF.

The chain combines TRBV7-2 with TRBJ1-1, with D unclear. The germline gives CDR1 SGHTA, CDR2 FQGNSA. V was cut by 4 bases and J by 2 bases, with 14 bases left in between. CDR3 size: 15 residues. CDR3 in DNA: TGTGCCAGCAGCTCAAATCGACAAGCCAACACTGAAGCTTTCTTT. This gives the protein CASSSNRQANTEAFF.

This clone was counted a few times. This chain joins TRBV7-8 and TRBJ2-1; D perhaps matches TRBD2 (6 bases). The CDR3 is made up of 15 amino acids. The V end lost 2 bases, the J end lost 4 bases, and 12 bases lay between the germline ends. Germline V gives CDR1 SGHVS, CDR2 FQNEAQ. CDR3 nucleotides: TGTGCCAGCAGCTTACAAGGGGACTTATACAATGAGCAGTTCTTC. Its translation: CASSLQGDLYNEQFF.

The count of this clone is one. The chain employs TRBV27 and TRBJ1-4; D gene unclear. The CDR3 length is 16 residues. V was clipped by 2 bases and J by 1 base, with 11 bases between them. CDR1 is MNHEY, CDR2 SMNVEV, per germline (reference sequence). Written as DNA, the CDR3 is TGTGCCAGCAGTTTAAACTTCGGGGTAACTAATGAAAAACTGTTTTTT. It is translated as CASSLNFGVTNEKLFF. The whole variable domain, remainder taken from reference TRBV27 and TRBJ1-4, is EAQVTQNPRYLITVTGKKLTVTCSQNMNHEYMSWYRQDPGLGLRQIYYSMNVEVTDKGDVPEGYKVSRKEKRNFPLILESPSPNQTSLYFCASSLNFGVTNEKLFFGSGTQLSVL.

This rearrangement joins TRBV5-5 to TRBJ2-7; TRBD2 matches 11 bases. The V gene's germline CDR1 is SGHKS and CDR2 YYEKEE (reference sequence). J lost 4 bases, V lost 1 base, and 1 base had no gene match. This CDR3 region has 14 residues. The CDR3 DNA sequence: TGTGCCAGCAGCTTGAGACTAGCGGGGTACGAGCAGTACTTC. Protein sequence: CASSLRLAGYEQYF.

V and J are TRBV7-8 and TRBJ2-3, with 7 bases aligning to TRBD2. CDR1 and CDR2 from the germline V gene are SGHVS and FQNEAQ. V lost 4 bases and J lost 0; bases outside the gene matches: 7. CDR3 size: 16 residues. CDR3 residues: CASSSLGGTSTDTQYF. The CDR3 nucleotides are TGTGCCAGCAGCTCATTGGGGGGGACTAGCACAGATACGCAGTATTTT.

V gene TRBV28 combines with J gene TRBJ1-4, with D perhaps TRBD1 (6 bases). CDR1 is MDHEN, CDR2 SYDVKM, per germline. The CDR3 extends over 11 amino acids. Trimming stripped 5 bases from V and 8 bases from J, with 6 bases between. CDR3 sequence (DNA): TGTGCCAGCAGTAGGGGGGAAAAACTGTTTTTT. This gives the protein CASSRGEKLFF.

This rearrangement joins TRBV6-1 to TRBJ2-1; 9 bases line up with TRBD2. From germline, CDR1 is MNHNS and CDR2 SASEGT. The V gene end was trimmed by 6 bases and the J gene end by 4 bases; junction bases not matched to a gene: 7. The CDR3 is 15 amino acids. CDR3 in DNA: TGTGCCAGCAGCTATGCTAGCGGGGAATACAATGAGCAGTTCTTC. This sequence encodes CASSYASGEYNEQFF.

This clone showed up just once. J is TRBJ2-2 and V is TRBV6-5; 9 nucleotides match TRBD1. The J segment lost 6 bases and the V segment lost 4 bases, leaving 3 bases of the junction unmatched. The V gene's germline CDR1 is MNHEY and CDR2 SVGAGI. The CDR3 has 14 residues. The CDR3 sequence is CASSSDRGAGELFF. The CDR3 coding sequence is TGTGCCAGCAGTTCAGACAGGGGGGCCGGGGAGCTGTTTTTT.

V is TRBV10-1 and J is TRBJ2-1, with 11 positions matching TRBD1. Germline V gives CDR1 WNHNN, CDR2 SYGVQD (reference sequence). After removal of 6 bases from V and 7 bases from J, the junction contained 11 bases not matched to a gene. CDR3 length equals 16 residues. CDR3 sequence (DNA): TGCGCCAGCAGACCAGCCGGGACAGGGGGAATGAATGAGCAGTTCTTC. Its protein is CASRPAGTGGMNEQFF.

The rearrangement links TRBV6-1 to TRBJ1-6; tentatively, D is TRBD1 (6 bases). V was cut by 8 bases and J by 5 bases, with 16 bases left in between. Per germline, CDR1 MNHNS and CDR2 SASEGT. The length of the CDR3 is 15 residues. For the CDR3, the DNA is TGTGCCAGCGGAATACAGGGTGGCGATAATTCACCCCTCCACTTT. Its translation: CASGIQGGDNSPLHF.